The entry below describes one T cell receptor beta chain. The target of this receptor is not known. Base quality data are lacking; no much larger clone is found one base away. The data were obtained in a study of shared clonotypes between healthy human individuals (dated by TCRdb to 2019 to 2021). Context from the whole study: Two women and a few men aged 18 to 49 years were included in the cohort. For each donor, CD4 naive and CD4 memory were each run on three plates, CD8 naive on two plates, and CD8 memory on one plate. The study deeply sequenced blood TCR repertoires of about 5 healthy adults to estimate repertoire size and the extent of clonotype sharing between individuals. Libraries were prepared and TCR repertoires were sequenced by different laboratories using diverse techniques, in order to increase sequencing depth and limit assay-specific biases. Leukapheresis yielded between about 0.85 and 10 billion PBMCs per donor.

TCR CDR3 regions were amplified from genomic DNA by multiplex PCR using the deep immunoSEQ assay. Extracted genomic DNA from each cell subset was spread evenly across all wells of several immunoSEQ 96-well plates, with each plate serving as a replicate. Each replicate PCR for sorted subsets received approximately 220 ng genomic DNA, equal to tens of thousands of T cell genomes. Purified libraries were measured with a Qubit 3.0 fluorometer, size-checked on a Bioanalyzer 2100, and measured again with the KAPA Library Quantification kit. A separate single-read 150-cycle Illumina NextSeq 550 flow cell was used to sequence each immunoSEQ 96-well plate. Processing in the source paper ran as follows. Because only junctional sequences without quality scores were contained in the immunoSEQ output, filtering matching that applied to full-length reads could not be performed. Sequences were annotated with PyIR, a Python wrapper for IgBLAST v1.9, and V/J genes and CDR3 were assigned using IMGT germline references. Reads were removed for weak V/J assignments (E-value above 1e-6), missing CDR3, stop codons, out-of-frame junctions, or ambiguous translated residues. V3J clonotypes were defined as sequences sharing an identical inferred V gene, J gene, and CDR3 amino acid sequence. The percentage overlap between two repertoires was calculated by dividing the number of shared unique clonotypes by the size of the smaller repertoire. Three approaches were used to assess repertoire richness: RTK rarefaction, the Chao1 estimator, and Recon v2.1 estimates of unobserved clonotypes. Generation probabilities were computed with OLGA for all TCRbeta clonotypes obtained by the gDNA method from four donors. The clones in this table, taken by TCRdb from immuneACCESS, are in-frame only. Not every clone is retained; where verified, under half of the shortfall comes from an unresolved V gene, and the cause of the rest is unknown. V and J calls and clone size are those listed in that table; D and trimming were worked out from the DNA. The sample table shows some 2 million clones, and roughly 94% are seen once. Clones ranked in the top ten supply about 0.13% of the sample.

Paper-wide results and their limitations: Higher generation probabilities were observed for clonotypes shared by all four sorted-subset donors than for non-shared clonotypes. Based on pairwise subsampling, the degree of clonotype sharing among donors was expected to be affected by sequencing depth. Sharing across a few donors was observed for around 5% of naive CD4, less than 4% of naive CD8, over 2% of memory CD4, and about 0.4% of memory CD8 clonotypes. Sampling was restricted to blood, and TCR repertoires in tissues likely differ from the TCR repertoires found in blood. Naive subsets generally had larger estimated clonotype richness than memory subsets did. Incomplete sequencing was indicated by rarefaction of sorted-subset datasets, despite the large sequencing depth. The genetic and exposure-history diversity represented was limited by the small number of donors.

Donors were healthy HIV-negative adults with no recently reported acute infections or vaccinations. All donors were Caucasian adults living in Nashville, Tennessee, USA. Magnetic negative selection was used to enrich CD4+ T cells, after which naive cells were positively selected on CD45RA and the negative fraction became the memory subset. Blood was collected by leukapheresis, and PBMCs were isolated by Ficoll-Histopaque density gradient centrifugation and then cryopreserved in liquid nitrogen vapor phase. Analytical flow cytometry was used to check the purity and quantity of each magnetically sorted T cell population. From each sorted fraction, genomic DNA was isolated and quantified by UV absorbance on a Nanodrop 2000c. Spanning cysteine to phenylalanine, the CDR3 consists of 16 amino acids. Left in the record is the CDR3 DNA by itself, 48 bases read in frame from the first base. CDR1 and CDR2 were assigned from the germline V gene as LGHNA and YSLEER. The junction shows trimming of 0 bases on V and 8 bases on J, plus 17 bases between the germline ends.

The sequence joins TRBV4-3 to TRBJ2-4; TRBD2 is a weak D gene call, 7 bases matching. The sequencing input was naive CD4+ T cells sorted from blood. Interpreted using the paper, the cell subset or site label stands for: CD45RA+ positively selected. The origin of this receptor is a man aged 18-30 years in good health. In nucleotide form, the sequence is TGCGCCAGCAGCCAAGATCGGGGGGCTAAGGGGCACATTCAGTACTTC. Its coded protein is CASSQDRGAKGHIQYF.